This record concerns one T cell receptor (beta chain) sequence. Antigen specificity is unknown. Clones were read by immunoSEQ multiplex PCR, and TCRdb kept only the in-frame ones, dropping some. This sample has approximately 71,000 clones, with about 90% found just once. The source of the sample is a study of cytomegalovirus exposure and HLA in healthy donors. The study, taken as a whole, reports: Some TCR beta chains (164 of them) were listed as cytomegalovirus-associated.

CDR3 size: 15 residues. The V end lost 9 bases, the J end lost 2 bases, and 20 bases lay between the germline ends. Germline CDR1 and CDR2: MDHEN and SYDVKM. The specimen was PBMCs. The V and J genes are TRBV28 and TRBJ2-7; tentatively, D is TRBD2 (7 bases). This clonotype was obtained from a man younger than 35 in good health and CMV-seronegative. CDR3 nucleotides: TGTGCCAGACCGGGGGGCAGGGGTAGCACCTACGAGCAGTACTTC. Protein: CARPGGRGSTYEQYF.